A selection of T cell receptor beta chains follows, all from one sample in a study of CD8 T cells in ankylosing spondylitis. TCRdb called the 5' RACE reads again in MiXCR, with one record for every CDR3 protein. The table has 150,000 to 200,000 distinct CDR3 sequences, 9.8% seen once. The source material was blood, either unsorted or a sorted T cell fraction (not recorded which). Every receptor here comes from a female donor with ankylosing spondylitis or in good health (not recorded which). Each CDR3 is given with its conserved first and last residue. Each record gives: V gene, clone size, D gene, J gene, CDR3 protein, CDR3 DNA. A D gene is named only where the DNA matches it firmly. Where a row states a size, it is once, few, many or the class of an expanded clone; other rows omit it.

>TRBV5-5|many|-|TRBJ1-2
CASRHGDGGYTF
TGTGCCAGCCGCCACGGGGACGGGGGCTACACCTTC
>TRBV28|many|TRBD1|TRBJ2-5
CASSFQGVQETQYF
TGTGCCAGCAGTTTTCAGGGGGTCCAAGAGACCCAGTACTTC
>TRBV12-3/TRBV12-4|many|-|TRBJ2-1
CASSLHAVLEQFF
TGTGCCAGCAGTTTACATGCGGTCCTGGAGCAGTTCTTC
>TRBV4-3|-|TRBD2|TRBJ2-7
CASSQETSFHEQYF
TGCGCCAGCAGCCAAGAGACTAGCTTCCACGAGCAGTACTTC
>TRBV30|-|TRBD2|TRBJ2-2
CAWSGRNQREGLNTGELFF
TGTGCCTGGTCAGGTCGGAATCAGCGGGAGGGTTTGAACACCGGGGAGCTGTTTTTT
>TRBV27|few|-|TRBJ2-3
CASSRNALDTQYF
TGTGCCAGCAGTCGAAACGCCCTAGATACGCAGTATTTT
>TRBV4-2|many|-|TRBJ1-2
CASSGDRFAKTF
TGTGCCAGCAGCGGAGACCGATTCGCAAAAACCTTC
>TRBV4-1|-|-|TRBJ2-5
CASSQAGNSETQYF
TGCGCCAGCAGCCAAGCCGGGAATTCGGAGACCCAGTACTTC
>TRBV9|-|TRBD1|TRBJ2-7
CASSEGTDFYEQYF
TGTGCCAGCAGCGAGGGGACAGACTTCTACGAGCAGTACTTC
>TRBV5-6|-|TRBD2|TRBJ2-1
CASSLRWTSGRDYNEQFF
TGTGCCAGCAGCCTCCGGTGGACTAGCGGGAGGGATTACAATGAGCAGTTCTTC
>TRBV9|-|TRBD1|TRBJ2-2
CASSSRDSPNTGELFF
TGTGCCAGCAGCTCCCGGGACAGCCCGAACACCGGGGAGCTGTTTTTT
>TRBV7-9|few|-|TRBJ2-2
CASTILNGELFF
TGTGCCAGCACCATTCTTAACGGGGAGCTGTTTTTT
>TRBV12-3/TRBV12-4|-|-|TRBJ2-2
CASSLSYGDGERFF
TGTGCCAGCAGTTTATCGTATGGAGACGGGGAGCGGTTTTTT
>TRBV12-3/TRBV12-4|many|-|TRBJ2-7
CASTSEKGTYEQYF
TGTGCCAGCACCTCGGAAAAGGGAACCTACGAGCAGTACTTC
>TRBV11-2|many|TRBD2|TRBJ2-3
CASSSGTSGLSDTQYF
TGTGCCAGCAGTTCCGGGACTAGTGGCCTTTCAGATACGCAGTATTTT
>TRBV18|-|-|TRBJ2-7
CASSPDGRDAYEQYF
TGTGCCAGCTCACCTGATGGACGGGACGCCTACGAGCAGTACTTC
>TRBV7-9|-|TRBD1|TRBJ2-7
CASSNTPGQGSYEQYF
TGTGCCAGCAGCAACACTCCGGGACAGGGCTCCTACGAGCAGTACTTC
>TRBV2|-|-|TRBJ1-2
CASRDLYGYTF
TGTGCCAGCCGGGACCTATATGGCTACACCTTC
>TRBV30|-|-|TRBJ2-1
CAWGGPGLYNEQFF
TGTGCCTGGGGGGGTCCGGGACTCTACAATGAGCAGTTCTTC
>TRBV9|few|-|TRBJ1-6
CASSNQGPGPNSPLHF
TGTGCCAGCAGCAACCAGGGGCCAGGGCCTAATTCACCCCTCCACTTT
>TRBV30|few|-|TRBJ1-5
CAWSVRGSPQHF
TGTGCCTGGAGTGTACGTGGCTCCCCCCAGCATTTT
>TRBV29-1|few|-|TRBJ1-1
CSVEGTEAFF
TGCAGCGTTGAGGGGACTGAAGCTTTCTTT
>TRBV7-3|many|-|TRBJ2-1
CASSLIARGEQFF
TGTGCCAGCAGCTTAATAGCTCGGGGTGAGCAGTTCTTC
>TRBV28|-|-|TRBJ2-3
CASLSIRGKETDTQYF
TGTGCCAGCCTGTCCATTAGGGGTAAAGAAACAGATACGCAGTATTTT
>TRBV12-3/TRBV12-4|many|-|TRBJ2-3
CASSTRSAGEDTQYF
TGTGCCAGCAGTACTCGCTCGGCCGGGGAGGATACGCAGTATTTT
>TRBV7-8|many|-|TRBJ2-1
CASSLRIYGSELNEQFF
TGTGCCAGCAGCCTGCGGATCTACGGATCTGAACTCAATGAGCAGTTCTTC
>TRBV6-2/TRBV6-3|few|-|TRBJ1-1
CASSYGGVTEAFF
TGTGCCAGCAGTTATGGAGGGGTCACTGAAGCTTTCTTT
>TRBV5-4|few|-|TRBJ2-7
CASSRPPKKEYF
TGTGCCAGCAGCCGACCCCCCAAAAAGGAGTACTTC
>TRBV20-1|-|-|TRBJ2-1
CSATRGNEQFF
TGCAGTGCTACCCGTGGGAATGAGCAGTTCTTC
>TRBV12-5|-|-|TRBJ2-5
CASGLFTRNPKETQYF
TGTGCTAGTGGTCTATTCACCCGCAACCCCAAAGAGACCCAGTACTTC
>TRBV4-3|few|-|TRBJ2-3
CASSQSGSQGTQYF
TGCGCCAGCAGCCAGTCAGGGTCCCAGGGGACGCAGTATTTT
>TRBV6-1|few|-|TRBJ1-4
CASSEAEAAQREKLFF
TGTGCCAGCAGTGAAGCGGAGGCGGCCCAGCGGGAAAAACTGTTTTTT
>TRBV7-9|many|-|TRBJ1-5
CASSSGQGNQPQHF
TGTGCCAGCAGCTCCGGCCAGGGTAATCAGCCCCAGCATTTT
>TRBV7-2|few|-|TRBJ2-1
CASSLRRGYNEQFF
TGTGCCAGCAGCTTAAGGCGGGGATACAATGAGCAGTTCTTC
>TRBV6-2/TRBV6-3|-|TRBD2|TRBJ2-1
CASSSGTSFIEFF
TGTGCCAGCAGTTCTGGGACTAGCTTTATTGAGTTCTTC
>TRBV27|few|TRBD1|TRBJ2-7
CASRSTGGSYEQYF
TGTGCCAGCAGATCGACAGGGGGATCCTACGAGCAGTACTTC
>TRBV7-9|-|-|TRBJ1-1
CASSPLGEFQDEAFF
TGTGCCAGCAGCCCCTTAGGGGAGTTTCAGGATGAAGCTTTCTTT
>TRBV5-6|-|-|TRBJ1-1
CASSLDVAGTEAFF
TGTGCCAGCAGCTTGGATGTTGCTGGGACTGAAGCTTTCTTT
>TRBV5-1|few|-|TRBJ1-6
CASSLEGLDNSPLHF
TGCGCCAGCAGCTTGGAGGGACTTGATAATTCACCCCTCCACTTT
>TRBV5-8|-|TRBD2|TRBJ2-7
CASSLISGSAYEQYF
TGTGCCAGCAGCTTGATTAGCGGGAGTGCTTACGAGCAGTACTTC
>TRBV11-2|-|TRBD2|TRBJ2-1
CASSLEGAGGPYNEQFF
TGTGCCAGCAGCTTAGAGGGGGCGGGAGGGCCTTACAATGAGCAGTTCTTC
>TRBV4-3|few|-|TRBJ2-7
CASSQRIRYEQYF
TGCGCCAGCAGCCAGAGAATTAGGTACGAGCAGTACTTC
>TRBV7-6|once|-|TRBJ2-7
CASRGGGVGGEQYF
TGTGCCAGCAGGGGTGGGGGTGTTGGGGGCGAGCAGTACTTC
>TRBV10-3|few|-|TRBJ2-5
CAISDPNRGSQETQYF
TGTGCCATCAGTGACCCGAACCGCGGATCCCAAGAGACCCAGTACTTC
>TRBV6-5|-|TRBD1|TRBJ1-1
CASSYSTRGETEAFF
TGTGCCAGCAGTTACTCCACCAGGGGGGAGACTGAAGCTTTCTTT
>TRBV6-6|-|-|TRBJ2-3
CASSYSVDTQYF
TGTGCCAGCAGTTACTCAGTGGATACGCAGTATTTT
>TRBV7-9|-|-|TRBJ2-7
CASSPLGLIYEQYF
TGTGCCAGCAGCCCTTTAGGGCTAATCTACGAGCAGTACTTC
>TRBV7-9|-|-|TRBJ2-7
CASSLLKDEQYF
TGTGCCAGCAGCTTACTTAAGGACGAGCAGTACTTC
>TRBV10-3|many|-|TRBJ2-1
CAISESALTNNEQFF
TGTGCCATCAGTGAGTCGGCTCTAACGAACAATGAGCAGTTCTTC
>TRBV20-1|-|-|TRBJ2-1
CSARERAVRYNEQFF
TGCAGTGCTAGAGAGCGGGCCGTCCGTTACAATGAGCAGTTCTTC
>TRBV9|-|-|TRBJ2-4
CASSPTGGGDIQYF
TGTGCCAGCAGCCCTACCGGGGGTGGAGACATTCAGTACTTC
>TRBV2|few|-|TRBJ2-7
CASDTGTSYEQYF
TGTGCCAGCGACACAGGGACCTCCTACGAGCAGTACTTC
>TRBV18|few|-|TRBJ2-7
CASSSRDATYEQYF
TGTGCCAGCTCATCACGGGACGCGACCTACGAGCAGTACTTC
>TRBV30|-|-|TRBJ1-1
CAWSVGRGTEAFF
TGTGCCTGGAGTGTTGGAAGGGGTACTGAAGCTTTCTTT
>TRBV16|many|-|TRBJ2-3
CASSGEPEVDTQYF
TGTGCCAGCAGCGGCGAACCAGAGGTGGATACGCAGTATTTT
>TRBV6-4|few|-|TRBJ1-2
CASSPGGTTGYTF
TGTGCCAGCAGCCCCGGGGGAACAACGGGCTACACCTTC
>TRBV11-2|few|-|TRBJ2-5
CASSLPGEETQYF
TGTGCCAGCAGCTTACCAGGGGAAGAGACCCAGTACTTC